This T cell receptor beta chain came from a study of CD8+CD57+ T cells in acquired aplastic anemia. The CDR3 runs 14 residues. Germline assignment: CDR1 LNHDA and CDR2 SQIVND (reference sequence). V lost 1 base and J lost 4, with 10 bases in between. Template material for TCR beta VDJ and CDR3 profiling consisted of genomic DNA. TCRdb passed the reads through MiXCR, listing each CDR3 protein once. The sample yields more than 150,000 distinct CDR3 sequences, 48% seen once. Before being chosen for sequencing, patients had shown CD8+CD57+ cell expansion by flow cytometry. At least ten counts were recorded for this clonotype.

This chain uses TRBV19 with TRBJ1-2, with a possible D match to TRBD1 (5 bases). The receptor's source is a human donor with aplastic anemia. The source material was sorted CD4+, CD8+, or CD8+CD57+ T cells (not recorded which) from PBMCs. The CDR3 sequence: CASSIARGAYGYTF. In nucleotides, the CDR3 is TGTGCCAGTAGTATAGCGAGGGGCGCCTATGGCTACACCTTC.